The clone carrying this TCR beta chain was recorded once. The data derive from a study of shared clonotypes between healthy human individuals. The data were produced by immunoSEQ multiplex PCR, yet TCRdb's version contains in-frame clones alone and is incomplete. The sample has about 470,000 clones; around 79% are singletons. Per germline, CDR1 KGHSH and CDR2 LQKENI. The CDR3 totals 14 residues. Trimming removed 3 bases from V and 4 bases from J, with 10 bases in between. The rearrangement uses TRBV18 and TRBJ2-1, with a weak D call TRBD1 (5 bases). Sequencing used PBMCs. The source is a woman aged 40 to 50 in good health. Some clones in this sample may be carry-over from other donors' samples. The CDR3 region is CASSPLDKYNEQFF. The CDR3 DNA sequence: TGTGCCAGCTCACCCCTGGACAAGTACAATGAGCAGTTCTTC.